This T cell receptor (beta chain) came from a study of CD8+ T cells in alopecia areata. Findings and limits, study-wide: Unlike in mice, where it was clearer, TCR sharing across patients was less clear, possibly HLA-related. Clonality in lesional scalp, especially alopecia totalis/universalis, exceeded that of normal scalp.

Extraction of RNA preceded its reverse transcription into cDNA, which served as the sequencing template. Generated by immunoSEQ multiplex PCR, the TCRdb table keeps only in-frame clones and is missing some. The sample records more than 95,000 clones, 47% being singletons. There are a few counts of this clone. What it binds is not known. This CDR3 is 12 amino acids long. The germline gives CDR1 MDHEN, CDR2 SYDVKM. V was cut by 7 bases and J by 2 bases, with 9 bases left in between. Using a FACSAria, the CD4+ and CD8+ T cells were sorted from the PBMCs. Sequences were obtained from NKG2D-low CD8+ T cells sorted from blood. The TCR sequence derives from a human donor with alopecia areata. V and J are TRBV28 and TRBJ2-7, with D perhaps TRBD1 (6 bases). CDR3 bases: TGTGCCAGCAACAGGGTTCCCTACGAGCAGTACTTC. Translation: CASNRVPYEQYF. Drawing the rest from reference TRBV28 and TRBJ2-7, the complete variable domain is DVKVTQSSRYLVKRTGEKVFLECVQDMDHENMFWYRQDPGLGLRLIYFSYDVKMKEKGDIPEGYSVSREKKERFSLILESASTNQTSMYLCASNRVPYEQYFGPGTRLTVT.